The rows below give T cell receptor beta chains drawn from one sample of a study of blood T cell repertoires in COVID-19. Profiled with immunoSEQ multiplex PCR; TCRdb holds only in-frame clones, not every one. The sample shows about 110,000 clones, 75% to 85% of them seen only once. Sequencing input: peripheral blood. These receptors all come from an elderly man with COVID-19, enrolled during active disease. Both conserved end residues are part of each CDR3. A D gene is named only where the DNA matches it firmly. A row's size may be missing; if present it is once, few, many or a size class.

DNA: TGTGCCAGCATTAGGGAGAGACTAGCGGGCCCCGGGGATACGCAGTATTTT
CDR3: CASIRERLAGPGDTQYF
V: TRBV2
size: NA
D: TRBD2
J: TRBJ2-3

DNA: TGTGCCAGCAGCACCCAGGGGGGCACTGAAGCTTTCTTT
CDR3: CASSTQGGTEAFF
V: TRBV7-3
size: NA
D: TRBD1
J: TRBJ1-1

DNA: TGTGCCAGTAGTGCGGCGGGAAATGGAAACACCATATATTTT
CDR3: CASSAAGNGNTIYF
V: TRBV19
size: NA
D: NA
J: TRBJ1-3

DNA: TGCGCCAGCAGCTTGGTGACAAAGCTTGTGAACACTGAAGCTTTCTTT
CDR3: CASSLVTKLVNTEAFF
V: TRBV5-1
size: few
D: NA
J: TRBJ1-1

DNA: TGTGCCAGCAGTCTCCATGGGACAGGGTACGAAGAGCAGTTCTTC
CDR3: CASSLHGTGYEEQFF
V: TRBV28
size: few
D: TRBD1
J: TRBJ2-1

DNA: TGTGCCAGCATGGAGTGGGGCCCCAACTACGAGCAGTACTTC
CDR3: CASMEWGPNYEQYF
V: TRBV6-5
size: NA
D: NA
J: TRBJ2-7

DNA: TGTGCCAGCAGCTCCTTCGGGGGACCGGGACAGGGAAAAGAGACCCAGTACTTC
CDR3: CASSSFGGPGQGKETQYF
V: TRBV5-6
size: NA
D: TRBD1
J: TRBJ2-5

DNA: TGTGCCATCAGTGCGCTAGCGGAGAACACCGGGGAGCTGTTTTTT
CDR3: CAISALAENTGELFF
V: TRBV10-3
size: once
D: TRBD2
J: TRBJ2-2

DNA: TGTGCCAGCAGCCAAGATGTACTAGAAGAGACCCAGTACTTC
CDR3: CASSQDVLEETQYF
V: TRBV3-1/TRBV3-2
size: NA
D: NA
J: TRBJ2-5

DNA: TGTGCCAGCAGCTTAAATAGCGGAACCTACAATGAGCAGTTCTTC
CDR3: CASSLNSGTYNEQFF
V: TRBV7-2
size: NA
D: NA
J: TRBJ2-1

DNA: TGTGCCAGCAGTCCGGGGGGAAGCACAGATACGCAGTATTTT
CDR3: CASSPGGSTDTQYF
V: TRBV7-8
size: NA
D: TRBD2
J: TRBJ2-3

DNA: TGTGCCAGCACCCCCGGGACTCTAGCGGGAGAAGGAGATACGCAGTATTTT
CDR3: CASTPGTLAGEGDTQYF
V: TRBV28
size: few
D: TRBD2
J: TRBJ2-3

DNA: TGTGCCAGCAGCGGTCAGACAGGGGACACTGAAGCTTTCTTT
CDR3: CASSGQTGDTEAFF
V: TRBV7-2
size: few
D: TRBD1
J: TRBJ1-1

DNA: TGTGCCAGCTCCGGACAGGGGGCCAATCAGCCCCAGCATTTT
CDR3: CASSGQGANQPQHF
V: TRBV18
size: NA
D: TRBD1
J: TRBJ1-5

DNA: TGTGCCACCAGTGATGCCCCCTGGGCGGGAATGCAGTTCTTC
CDR3: CATSDAPWAGMQFF
V: TRBV24-1
size: NA
D: NA
J: TRBJ2-1

DNA: TGTGCCAGCAGCCGGGACAGAGAAGAGACCCAGTACTTC
CDR3: CASSRDREETQYF
V: TRBV7-2
size: NA
D: TRBD1
J: TRBJ2-5

DNA: TGCGCCAGCACGGGACATATCTACACCGGGGAGCTGTTTTTT
CDR3: CASTGHIYTGELFF
V: TRBV10-2
size: NA
D: NA
J: TRBJ2-2

DNA: TGTGCCAGCAGTACCCCGAATAGCGGGAGACGCGAGACCCAGTACTTC
CDR3: CASSTPNSGRRETQYF
V: TRBV6-2/TRBV6-3
size: NA
D: TRBD2
J: TRBJ2-5

DNA: TGTACCAGCAGCGTGTCTAGCTGGGCGGGGGAGCAGTACTTC
CDR3: CTSSVSSWAGEQYF
V: TRBV9
size: NA
D: NA
J: TRBJ2-7

DNA: TGTGCCAGCAGACAGACCGGGACAGGGGGGGGAAATTCACCCCTCCACTTT
CDR3: CASRQTGTGGGNSPLHF
V: TRBV25-1
size: NA
D: TRBD1
J: TRBJ1-6

DNA: TGTGCCTGGGGGACAGCAGTAAATGAAAAACTGTTTTTT
CDR3: CAWGTAVNEKLFF
V: TRBV30
size: NA
D: TRBD1
J: TRBJ1-4

DNA: TGTGCCAGCAGTGAATTGAGGACAGGGACGGAGCTGTTTTTT
CDR3: CASSELRTGTELFF
V: TRBV6-1
size: NA
D: TRBD1
J: TRBJ2-2

DNA: TGTGCCAGCATCCGCCCAACTCCTAGGGGACAGGGTCATGAGACCCAGTACTTC
CDR3: CASIRPTPRGQGHETQYF
V: TRBV6-4
size: NA
D: TRBD1
J: TRBJ2-5

DNA: TGCGCCAGCAGCCAGTCGGGGACAGCTGGAAACACCATATATTTT
CDR3: CASSQSGTAGNTIYF
V: TRBV4-3
size: NA
D: TRBD1
J: TRBJ1-3

DNA: TGTGCCAGCAGTTTATTTTCAGGGGGGCACGAGCAGTACTTC
CDR3: CASSLFSGGHEQYF
V: TRBV28
size: NA
D: NA
J: TRBJ2-7

DNA: TGTGCCAGCAGCAAAATCATTTACGAGCAGTACTTC
CDR3: CASSKIIYEQYF
V: TRBV21-1
size: NA
D: NA
J: TRBJ2-7

DNA: TGTGCCAGCAGTCCCGGGACAGGGAATGAAAAACTGTTTTTT
CDR3: CASSPGTGNEKLFF
V: TRBV7-9
size: NA
D: TRBD1
J: TRBJ1-4

DNA: TGTGCCAGCAGCTTAGGAGGTCCAGAGACCCAGTACTTC
CDR3: CASSLGGPETQYF
V: TRBV7-8
size: NA
D: NA
J: TRBJ2-5

DNA: TGTGCCAGCAGTGAAGGGACATTGAACACTGAAGCTTTCTTT
CDR3: CASSEGTLNTEAFF
V: TRBV6-1
size: NA
D: NA
J: TRBJ1-1

DNA: TGTGCCAGCAGCGGAATGGACAGGGGCCCGTTCAGGGGGGGCTACACCTTC
CDR3: CASSGMDRGPFRGGYTF
V: TRBV7-2
size: NA
D: TRBD1
J: TRBJ1-2

DNA: TGTGCCAGCAGCTTAGTCTCGGGTCTCCAGCCCCAGCATTTT
CDR3: CASSLVSGLQPQHF
V: TRBV7-2
size: once
D: NA
J: TRBJ1-5

DNA: TGCAGCGTGGACAAAATGAACACCGGGGAGCTGTTTTTT
CDR3: CSVDKMNTGELFF
V: TRBV29-1
size: NA
D: NA
J: TRBJ2-2

DNA: TGTGCCATCCGATCTGTAGGGGCGAACACCGGGGAGCTGTTTTTT
CDR3: CAIRSVGANTGELFF
V: TRBV6-5
size: NA
D: NA
J: TRBJ2-2

DNA: TGTGCCAGCAGCCCAAAGGCAGGGTATAATTCACCCCTCCACTTT
CDR3: CASSPKAGYNSPLHF
V: TRBV7-6
size: few
D: NA
J: TRBJ1-6

DNA: TGTGCCAGCTCACCCTCGAGCGGGTATTTTGAGCAGTTCTTC
CDR3: CASSPSSGYFEQFF
V: TRBV18
size: NA
D: NA
J: TRBJ2-1

DNA: TGTGCCAGCATACAAGCGGGACAATTCTATGGCTACACCTTC
CDR3: CASIQAGQFYGYTF
V: TRBV2
size: NA
D: NA
J: TRBJ1-2

DNA: TGTGCCAGCAGTCCCAGCGGGAGGGCCCCCTATGGCTACACCTTC
CDR3: CASSPSGRAPYGYTF
V: TRBV27
size: NA
D: NA
J: TRBJ1-2

DNA: TGTGCCAGCTCACCCAGTGTTTACAATGAGCAGTTCTTC
CDR3: CASSPSVYNEQFF
V: TRBV18
size: once
D: NA
J: TRBJ2-1

DNA: TGCGCCAGCAGTGTAGGGGGCCATGAGCAGTTCTTC
CDR3: CASSVGGHEQFF
V: TRBV10-2
size: NA
D: TRBD1
J: TRBJ2-1

DNA: TGTGCCAGCGGGAAGGGGTTTGAAAACTATGGCTACACCTTC
CDR3: CASGKGFENYGYTF
V: TRBV6-5
size: few
D: NA
J: TRBJ1-2

DNA: TGTGCCAGCAGTTTCCAGCGGAGGACAGATACGCAGTATTTT
CDR3: CASSFQRRTDTQYF
V: TRBV28
size: NA
D: NA
J: TRBJ2-3

DNA: TGTGCCAGCAGCTTATCGTCAGATACGCAGTATTTT
CDR3: CASSLSSDTQYF
V: TRBV7-6
size: NA
D: NA
J: TRBJ2-3

DNA: TGTGCCAGCAGCCAACTAGCGGGGTACGAGCAGTACTTC
CDR3: CASSQLAGYEQYF
V: TRBV4-2
size: NA
D: TRBD2
J: TRBJ2-7

DNA: TGTGCCAGCAGTGAAGCGATTTACAGGGGGGGTGAAGCTTTCTTT
CDR3: CASSEAIYRGGEAFF
V: TRBV2
size: NA
D: TRBD1
J: TRBJ1-1

DNA: TGTGCCAGCAGCTTGGGGACAATTACCTACAATGAGCAGTTCTTC
CDR3: CASSLGTITYNEQFF
V: TRBV11-2
size: NA
D: NA
J: TRBJ2-1

DNA: TGCGCCAGCAGTCCCCCCTTGAACACTGAAGCTTTCTTT
CDR3: CASSPPLNTEAFF
V: TRBV23-1
size: NA
D: NA
J: TRBJ1-1

DNA: TGTGCCAGTAGTATTACCTTGCTCGGGGGGTATGGCTACACCTTC
CDR3: CASSITLLGGYGYTF
V: TRBV19
size: NA
D: NA
J: TRBJ1-2

DNA: TGTGCCAGCAGCGGAAGACAGGGGAGGGAAAAACTGTTTTTT
CDR3: CASSGRQGREKLFF
V: TRBV9
size: NA
D: TRBD1
J: TRBJ1-4

DNA: TGTGCCAGCGGATCCGGGAATCAGCCCCAGCATTTT
CDR3: CASGSGNQPQHF
V: TRBV28
size: NA
D: NA
J: TRBJ1-5

DNA: TGTGCCAGCAGCCAGACAGGGGGAGTGGAGACCCAGTACTTC
CDR3: CASSQTGGVETQYF
V: TRBV7-2
size: NA
D: TRBD1
J: TRBJ2-5

DNA: TGTGCCACCAGGTTTTGGGGAGCTGAAGCTTTCTTT
CDR3: CATRFWGAEAFF
V: TRBV7-8
size: NA
D: NA
J: TRBJ1-1

DNA: TGTGCCAGCAGCTTAGACACGCGAAACACCATATATTTT
CDR3: CASSLDTRNTIYF
V: TRBV7-9
size: few
D: NA
J: TRBJ1-3

DNA: TGCGCCAGCAGCTCAGGGGGACAGCGAGGAGAAAAACTGTTTTTT
CDR3: CASSSGGQRGEKLFF
V: TRBV5-1
size: NA
D: TRBD1
J: TRBJ1-4